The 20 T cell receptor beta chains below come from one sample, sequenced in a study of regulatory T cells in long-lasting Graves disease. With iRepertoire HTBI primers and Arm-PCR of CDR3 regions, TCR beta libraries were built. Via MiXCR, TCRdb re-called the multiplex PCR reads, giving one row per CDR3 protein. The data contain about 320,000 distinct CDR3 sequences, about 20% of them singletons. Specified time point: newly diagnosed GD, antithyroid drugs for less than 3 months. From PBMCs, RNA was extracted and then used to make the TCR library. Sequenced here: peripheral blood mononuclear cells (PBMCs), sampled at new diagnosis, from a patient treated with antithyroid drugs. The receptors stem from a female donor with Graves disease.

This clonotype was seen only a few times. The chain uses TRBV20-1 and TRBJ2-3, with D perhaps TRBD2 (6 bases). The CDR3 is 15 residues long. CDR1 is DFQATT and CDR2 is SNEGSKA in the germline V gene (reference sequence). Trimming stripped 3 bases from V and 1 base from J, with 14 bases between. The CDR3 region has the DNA TGCAGTGCTAGGGGGAGCTTAGCGGGCACAGATACGCAGTATTTT. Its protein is CSARGSLAGTDTQYF.

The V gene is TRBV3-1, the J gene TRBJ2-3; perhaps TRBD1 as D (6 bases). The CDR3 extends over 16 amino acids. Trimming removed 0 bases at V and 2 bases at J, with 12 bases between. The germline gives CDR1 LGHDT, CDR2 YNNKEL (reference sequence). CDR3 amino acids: CASSQDRGGPTDTQYF. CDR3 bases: TGTGCCAGCAGCCAAGATCGTGGGGGCCCCACAGATACGCAGTATTTT.

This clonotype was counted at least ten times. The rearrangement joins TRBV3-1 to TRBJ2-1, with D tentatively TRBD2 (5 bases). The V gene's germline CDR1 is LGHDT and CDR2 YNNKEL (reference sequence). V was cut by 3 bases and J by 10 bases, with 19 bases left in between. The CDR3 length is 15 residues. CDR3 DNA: TGTGCCAGCAGCCAGAGGATTGATTGGACTGGGGAGCAGTTCTTC. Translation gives CASSQRIDWTGEQFF.

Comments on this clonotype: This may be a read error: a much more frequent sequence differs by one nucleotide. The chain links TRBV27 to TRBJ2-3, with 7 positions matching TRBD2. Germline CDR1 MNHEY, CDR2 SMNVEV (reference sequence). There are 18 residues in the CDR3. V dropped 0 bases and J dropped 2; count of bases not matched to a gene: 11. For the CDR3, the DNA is TGTGCCAGCAGTTTATCGAGGGCCACGGGACTACACACAGATACGCAGTATTTT. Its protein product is CASSLSRATGLHTDTQYF.

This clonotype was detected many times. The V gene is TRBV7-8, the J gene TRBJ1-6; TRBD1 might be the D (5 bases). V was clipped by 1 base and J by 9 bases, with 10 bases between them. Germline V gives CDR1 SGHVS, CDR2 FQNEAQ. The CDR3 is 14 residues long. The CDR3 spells CASSLGGSLSPLHF. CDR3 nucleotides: TGTGCCAGCAGCTTAGGGGGGAGTCTTTCACCCCTCCACTTT.

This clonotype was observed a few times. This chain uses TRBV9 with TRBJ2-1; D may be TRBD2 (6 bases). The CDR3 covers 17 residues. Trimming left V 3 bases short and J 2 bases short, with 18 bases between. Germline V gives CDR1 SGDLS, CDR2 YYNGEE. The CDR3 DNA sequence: TGTGCCAGCAGCGAGTCGGCGGGGCGGAGAGCCTACAATGAGCAGTTCTTC. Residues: CASSESAGRRAYNEQFF.

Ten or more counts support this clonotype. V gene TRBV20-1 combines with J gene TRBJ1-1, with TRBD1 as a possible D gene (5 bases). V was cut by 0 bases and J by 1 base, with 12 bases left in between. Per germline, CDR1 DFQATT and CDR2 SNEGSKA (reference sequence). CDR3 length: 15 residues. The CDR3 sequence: CSARDPGGGNTEAFF. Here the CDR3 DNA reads TGCAGTGCTAGAGATCCGGGGGGGGGGAACACTGAAGCTTTCTTT.

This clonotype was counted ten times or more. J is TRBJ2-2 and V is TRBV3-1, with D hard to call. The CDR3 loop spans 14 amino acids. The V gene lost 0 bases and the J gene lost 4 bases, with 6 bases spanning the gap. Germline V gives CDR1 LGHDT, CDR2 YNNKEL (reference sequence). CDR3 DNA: TGTGCCAGCAGCCAAGAAGGAGTCACCGGGGAGCTGTTTTTT. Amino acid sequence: CASSQEGVTGELFF.

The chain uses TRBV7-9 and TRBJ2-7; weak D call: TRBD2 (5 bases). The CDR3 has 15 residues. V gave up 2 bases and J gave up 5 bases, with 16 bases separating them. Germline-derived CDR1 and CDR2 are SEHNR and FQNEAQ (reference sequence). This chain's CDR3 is CASSLRETPANEQYF. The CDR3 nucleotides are TGTGCCAGCAGCTTACGGGAAACCCCAGCCAACGAGCAGTACTTC.

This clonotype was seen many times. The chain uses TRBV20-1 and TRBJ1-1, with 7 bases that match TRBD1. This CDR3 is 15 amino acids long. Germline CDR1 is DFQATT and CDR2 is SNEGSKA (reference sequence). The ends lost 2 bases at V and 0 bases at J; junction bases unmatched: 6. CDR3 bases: TGCAGTGCTAGATCGACAGGGAACATGAACACTGAAGCTTTCTTT. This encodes CSARSTGNMNTEAFF.

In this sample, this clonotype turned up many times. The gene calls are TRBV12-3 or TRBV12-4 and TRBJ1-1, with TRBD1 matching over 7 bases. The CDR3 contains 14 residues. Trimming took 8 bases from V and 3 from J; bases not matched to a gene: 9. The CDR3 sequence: CASDLGDSHTEAFF. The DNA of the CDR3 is TGTGCCAGCGATCTCGGGGACAGTCACACTGAAGCTTTCTTT.

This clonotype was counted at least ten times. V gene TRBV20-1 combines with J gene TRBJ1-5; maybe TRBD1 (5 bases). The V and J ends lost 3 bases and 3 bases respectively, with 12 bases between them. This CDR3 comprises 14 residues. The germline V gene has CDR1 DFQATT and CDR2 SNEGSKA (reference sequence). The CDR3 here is CSARPWGDNQPQHF. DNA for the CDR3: TGCAGTGCTAGGCCTTGGGGGGACAATCAGCCCCAGCATTTT.

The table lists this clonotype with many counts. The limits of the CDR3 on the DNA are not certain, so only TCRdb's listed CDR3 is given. The CDR3 sequence is CASSSSWSGANVLTF. The rearrangement uses TRBV12-3 or TRBV12-4 and TRBJ2-6. With termini counted, the CDR3 has 15 amino acids.

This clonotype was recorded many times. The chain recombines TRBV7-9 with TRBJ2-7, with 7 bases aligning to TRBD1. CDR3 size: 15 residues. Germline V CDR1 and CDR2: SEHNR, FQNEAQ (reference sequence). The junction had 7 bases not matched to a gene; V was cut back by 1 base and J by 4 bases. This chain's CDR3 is CASSLGGGKRYEQYF. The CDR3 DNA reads TGTGCCAGCAGCTTAGGAGGGGGCAAAAGGTACGAGCAGTACTTC.

CDR3 in amino acids: CASSQDPPRGSGRRVYEQYF. The DNA of the CDR3 is TGTGCCAGCAGCCAAGACCCGCCCCGGGGTAGCGGGCGTAGGGTCTACGAGCAGTACTTC. V is TRBV14 and J is TRBJ2-7; 7 bases line up with TRBD2. This CDR3 comprises 20 residues. Unmatched junction bases numbered 20, after V lost 0 bases and J lost 3 bases. In germline, CDR1 is SGHDN, CDR2 FVKESK.

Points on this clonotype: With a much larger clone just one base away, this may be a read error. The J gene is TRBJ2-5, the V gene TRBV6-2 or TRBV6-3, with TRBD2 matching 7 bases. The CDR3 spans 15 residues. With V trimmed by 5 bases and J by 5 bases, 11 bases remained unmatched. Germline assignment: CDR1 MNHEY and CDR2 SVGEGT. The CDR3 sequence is CASSEVVRERETQYF. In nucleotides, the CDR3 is TGTGCCAGCAGTGAAGTGGTGCGGGAGCGGGAGACCCAGTACTTC.

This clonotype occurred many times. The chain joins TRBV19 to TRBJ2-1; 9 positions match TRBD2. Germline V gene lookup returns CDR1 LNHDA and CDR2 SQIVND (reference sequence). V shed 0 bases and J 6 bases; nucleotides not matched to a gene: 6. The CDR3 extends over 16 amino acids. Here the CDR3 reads CASSIEASGIGNEQFF. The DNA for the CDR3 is TGTGCCAGTAGTATAGAAGCTAGCGGGATTGGCAATGAGCAGTTCTTC.

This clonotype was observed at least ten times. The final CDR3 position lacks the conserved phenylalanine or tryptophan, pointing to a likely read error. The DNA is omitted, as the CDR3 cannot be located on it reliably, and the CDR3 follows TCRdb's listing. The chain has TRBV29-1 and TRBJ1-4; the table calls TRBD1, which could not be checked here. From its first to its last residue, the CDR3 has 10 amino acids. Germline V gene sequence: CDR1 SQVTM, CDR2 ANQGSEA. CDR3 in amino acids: CSPGGPGKYL.

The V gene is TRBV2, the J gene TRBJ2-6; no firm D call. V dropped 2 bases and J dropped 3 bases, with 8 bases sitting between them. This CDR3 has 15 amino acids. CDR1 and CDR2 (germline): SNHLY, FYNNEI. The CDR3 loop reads CASSESGVGANVLTF. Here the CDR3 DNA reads TGTGCCAGCAGTGAATCGGGTGTTGGGGCCAACGTCCTGACTTTC.

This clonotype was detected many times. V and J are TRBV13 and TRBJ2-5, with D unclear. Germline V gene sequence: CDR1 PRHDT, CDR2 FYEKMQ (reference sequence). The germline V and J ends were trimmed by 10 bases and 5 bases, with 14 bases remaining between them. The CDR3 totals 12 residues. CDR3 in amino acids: CATTMSSETQYF. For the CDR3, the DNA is TGTGCCACTACTATGAGTTCGGAGACCCAGTACTTC.